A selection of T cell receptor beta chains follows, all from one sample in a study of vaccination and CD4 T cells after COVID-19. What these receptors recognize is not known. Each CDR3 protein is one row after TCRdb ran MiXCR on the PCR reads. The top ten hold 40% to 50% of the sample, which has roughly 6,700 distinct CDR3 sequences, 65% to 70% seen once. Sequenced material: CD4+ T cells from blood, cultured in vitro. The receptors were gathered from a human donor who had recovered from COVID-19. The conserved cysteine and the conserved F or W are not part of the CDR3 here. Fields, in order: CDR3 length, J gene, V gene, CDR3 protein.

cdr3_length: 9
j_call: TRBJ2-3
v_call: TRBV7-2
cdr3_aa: ASSLTGPQY

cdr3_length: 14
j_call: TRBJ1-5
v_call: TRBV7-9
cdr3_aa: ASSLGARGRNQPQH

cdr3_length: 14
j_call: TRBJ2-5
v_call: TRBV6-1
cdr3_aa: ASSGLAGGMRETQY

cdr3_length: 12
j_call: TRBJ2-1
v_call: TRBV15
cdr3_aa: ATSKGKAYNEQF

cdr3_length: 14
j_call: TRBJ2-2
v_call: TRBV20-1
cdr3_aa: SAQGRKRGDTGELF

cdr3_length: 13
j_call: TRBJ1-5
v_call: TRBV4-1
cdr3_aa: ASSPRRPPNQPQH

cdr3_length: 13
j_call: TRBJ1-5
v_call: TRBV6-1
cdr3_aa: ASSRRQGAGQPQH

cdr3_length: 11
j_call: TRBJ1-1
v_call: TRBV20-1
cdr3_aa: SASTLLNTEAF

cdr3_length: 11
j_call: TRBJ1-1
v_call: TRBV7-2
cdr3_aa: ASSLSGDTEAF

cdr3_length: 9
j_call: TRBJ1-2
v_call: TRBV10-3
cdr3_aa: AIRTVPGYT

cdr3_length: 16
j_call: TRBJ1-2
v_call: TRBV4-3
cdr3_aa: ASSQGTGVLRSSGGYT

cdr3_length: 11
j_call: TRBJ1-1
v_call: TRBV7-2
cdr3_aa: ASSLGLGDEAF

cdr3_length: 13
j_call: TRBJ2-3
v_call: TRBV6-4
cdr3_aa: ASSSGLAGSDTQY

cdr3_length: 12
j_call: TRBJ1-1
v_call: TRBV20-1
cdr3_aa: SASRTPTGTEAF

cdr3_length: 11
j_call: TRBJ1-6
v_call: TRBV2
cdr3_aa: ASRRGALQPLH

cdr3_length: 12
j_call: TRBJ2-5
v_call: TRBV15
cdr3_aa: ATSANRATGTQY

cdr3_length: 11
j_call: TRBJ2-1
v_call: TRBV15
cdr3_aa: ATSDSNYNEQF

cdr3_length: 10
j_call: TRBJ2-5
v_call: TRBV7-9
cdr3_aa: ASSLGSETQY

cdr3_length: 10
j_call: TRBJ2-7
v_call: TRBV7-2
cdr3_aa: ASSLGTGEQY

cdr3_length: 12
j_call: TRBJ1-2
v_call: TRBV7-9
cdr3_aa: ASSLNTGGGGYT

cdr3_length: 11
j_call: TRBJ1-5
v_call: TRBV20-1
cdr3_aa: SALTDSNQPQH

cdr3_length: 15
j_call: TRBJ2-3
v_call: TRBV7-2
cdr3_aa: ASSLSRLAGETDTQY

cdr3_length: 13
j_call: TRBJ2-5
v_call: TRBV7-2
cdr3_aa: SSSVTGTEEETQY

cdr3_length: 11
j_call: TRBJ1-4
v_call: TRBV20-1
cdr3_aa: SARDQDLEKLF

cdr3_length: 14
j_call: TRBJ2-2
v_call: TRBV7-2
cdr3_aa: ASSLGVRAGTGELF

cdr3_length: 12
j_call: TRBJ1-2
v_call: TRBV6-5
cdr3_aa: ASSYNRNTDGYT

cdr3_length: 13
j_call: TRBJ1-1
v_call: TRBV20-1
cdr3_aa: SARDPAGGDTEAF

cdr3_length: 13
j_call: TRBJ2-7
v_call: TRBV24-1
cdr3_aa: ATTRRDRNTYEQY

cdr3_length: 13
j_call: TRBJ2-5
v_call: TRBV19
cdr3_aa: ASSDVTHDLETQY

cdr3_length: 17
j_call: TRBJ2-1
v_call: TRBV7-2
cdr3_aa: ASSSRGGASGSSYNEQF

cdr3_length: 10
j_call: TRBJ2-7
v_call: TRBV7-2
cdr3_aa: ASSLEYNEQY

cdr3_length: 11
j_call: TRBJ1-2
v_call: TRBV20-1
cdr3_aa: SARRTGGEGYT

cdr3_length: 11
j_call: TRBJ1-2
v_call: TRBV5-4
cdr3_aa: ASSLVTQYGYT

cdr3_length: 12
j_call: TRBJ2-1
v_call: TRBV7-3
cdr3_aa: ASGGGAGVHEQF

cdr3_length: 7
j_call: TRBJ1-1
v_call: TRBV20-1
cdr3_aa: SAGQRAF

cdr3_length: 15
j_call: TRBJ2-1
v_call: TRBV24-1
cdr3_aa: ATSDGQGQSTANEQF

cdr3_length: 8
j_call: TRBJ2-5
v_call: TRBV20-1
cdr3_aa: SADRETQY

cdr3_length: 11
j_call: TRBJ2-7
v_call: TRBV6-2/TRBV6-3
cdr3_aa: ASKRAAADEQY

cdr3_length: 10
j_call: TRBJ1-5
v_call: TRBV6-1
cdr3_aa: ASSTGKAPQH

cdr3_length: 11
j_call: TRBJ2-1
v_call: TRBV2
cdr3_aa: ASSGTGWDEQF

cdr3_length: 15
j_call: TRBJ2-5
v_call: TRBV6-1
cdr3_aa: ASSTPRDRVAQETQY

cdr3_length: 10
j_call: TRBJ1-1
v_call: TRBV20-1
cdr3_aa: SAPRNQVEAF

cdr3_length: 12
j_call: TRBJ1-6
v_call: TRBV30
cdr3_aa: AWSFGTFNSPLH

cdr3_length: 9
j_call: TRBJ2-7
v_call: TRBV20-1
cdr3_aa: SARREYEQY

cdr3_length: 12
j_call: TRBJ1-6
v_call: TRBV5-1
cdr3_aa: ASSEDRTNSPLH

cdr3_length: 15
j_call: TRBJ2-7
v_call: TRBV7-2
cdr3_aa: ASSLAGTSGGLFEQY

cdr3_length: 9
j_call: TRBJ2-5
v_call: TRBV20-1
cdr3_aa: SVRIQETQY

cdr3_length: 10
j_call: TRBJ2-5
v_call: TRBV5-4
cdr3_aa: ASSLRWETQY

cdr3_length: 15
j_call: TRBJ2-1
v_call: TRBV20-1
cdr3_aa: SASSYTGQTWYNEQF

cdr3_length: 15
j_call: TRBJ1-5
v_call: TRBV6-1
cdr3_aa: ASIGQGGLYSNQPQH

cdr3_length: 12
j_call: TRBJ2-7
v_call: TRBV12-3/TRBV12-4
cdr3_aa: ASSLRVAGYEQY

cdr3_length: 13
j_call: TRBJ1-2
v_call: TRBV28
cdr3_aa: ASSAGISEGYGYT

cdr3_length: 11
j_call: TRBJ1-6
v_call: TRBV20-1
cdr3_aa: SARGQRDSPLH

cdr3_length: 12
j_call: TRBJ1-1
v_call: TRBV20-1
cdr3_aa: SADSAQGYTEAF